This T cell receptor (beta chain) is from a study of cytomegalovirus exposure and HLA in healthy donors. CDR1 is MGHRA and CDR2 is YSYEKL in the germline V gene. Deletions cut 0 bases from V and 7 bases from J, with 18 bases between. The length of the CDR3 is 17 residues. Details on this clone: The antigen is unknown.

PCR involved 60 Vbeta and 13 Jbeta primers. TCRdb keeps only in-frame clones here, not all; method: immunoSEQ multiplex PCR. The data hold 150,000 to 200,000 clones, with 75% to 85% observed a single time. Study results and limitations: Listed as cytomegalovirus-associated were approximately 160 TCR beta chains. One variant, a missense change in DCLRE1C, was linked in a later analysis to TCR beta V- and J-gene trimming. The study found most TCR sequences rare, yet found some public TCRs in many donors. In a later analysis, specific HLA alleles were associated with under 20,000 TCR beta sequences at a 0.05 false discovery rate.

The rearrangement joins TRBV4-1 to TRBJ1-4; D gene uncertain. The specimen was PBMCs. This TCR was sampled from a woman aged 45-65 years in good health and CMV-seropositive. CDR3 region: CASSQDLNSGRGEKLFF. The CDR3 coding sequence is TGCGCCAGCAGCCAAGACCTCAACAGCGGACGGGGTGAAAAACTGTTTTTT.